The clone carrying this TCR beta chain was seen a few times. The sample belongs to a study of human T cells and chemical hapten exposure. TCRdb re-derived calls from the RACE reads in MiXCR, one entry per CDR3 protein. This sample has approximately 73,000 distinct CDR3 sequences, with 10% found just once. There are 17 residues in the CDR3. Trimming stripped 2 bases from V and 3 bases from J, with 20 bases between. The V gene's germline CDR1 is KGHSH and CDR2 LQKENI. Stated time point: patch test 1, 2 weeks after DPC sensitization. Treatment denoted: therapeutic diphenylcyclopropenone sensitization with weekly scalp DPC.

The sample was whole blood, taken in connection with sensitization to the hapten diphenylcyclopropenone (DPC). The rearrangement uses TRBV18 and TRBJ2-7; D gene uncertain. This sequence was found in a woman aged 45-60 years with alopecia areata. Some clones in this sample may be carry-over from other donors' samples. The CDR3 nucleotides read TGTGCCAGCTCACCATACGCCCCAACGATCCTAGACTACGAGCAGTACTTC. Its protein is CASSPYAPTILDYEQYF.